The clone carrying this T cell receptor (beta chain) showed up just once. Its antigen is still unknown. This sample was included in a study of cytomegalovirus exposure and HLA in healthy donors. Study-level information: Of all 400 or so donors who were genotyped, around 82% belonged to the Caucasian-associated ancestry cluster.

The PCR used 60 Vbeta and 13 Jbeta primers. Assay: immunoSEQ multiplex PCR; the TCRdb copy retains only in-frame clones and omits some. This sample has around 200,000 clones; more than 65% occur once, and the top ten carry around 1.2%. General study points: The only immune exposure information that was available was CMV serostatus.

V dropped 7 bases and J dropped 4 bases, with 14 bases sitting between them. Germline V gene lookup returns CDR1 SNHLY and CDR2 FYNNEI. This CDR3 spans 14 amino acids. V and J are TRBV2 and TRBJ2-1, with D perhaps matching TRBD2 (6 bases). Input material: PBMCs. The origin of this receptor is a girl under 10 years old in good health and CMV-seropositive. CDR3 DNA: TGTGCCAGCACGAGGACTACCACTTACAATGAGCAGTTCTTC. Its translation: CASTRTTTYNEQFF.